Given below is one TCR beta chain in context. Its matching antigen is unknown. The data are from a study of shared clonotypes between healthy human individuals. The table came from immunoSEQ multiplex PCR; TCRdb's copy has only in-frame clones and leaves some out. The data hold more than 2,000,000 clones, with around 90% observed a single time. Notes on the study in general: The diversity represented, both genetic and in exposure history, was limited by few donors.

CDR1 is LNHDA, CDR2 SQIVND, per germline (reference sequence). Trimming took off 5 bases at V and 0 bases at J, with 13 bases between the two ends. There are 15 residues in the CDR3. Input material: naive CD4+ T cells sorted from blood. Stated subset: CD45RA+ positively selected. The receptor was derived from a man aged 18 to 35 in good health. The V and J genes are TRBV19 and TRBJ1-2, with D uncertain. The CDR3 spells CASSLVDGPNYGYTF. The CDR3 coding sequence is TGTGCCAGTAGTCTTGTTGACGGCCCTAACTATGGCTACACCTTC.